One and the same sample provided the 32 T cell receptor beta chains below, sequenced in a study of radiotherapy plus CTLA-4 blockade in lung cancer. Only in-frame clones appear in the TCRdb table, and some are missing; sequencing was by immunoSEQ multiplex PCR. The repertoire includes 30,000 to 45,000 clones, roughly two thirds of them detected once, and roughly a tenth sits in the top ten. The sample was peripheral blood, taken from a patient treated with radiotherapy plus ipilimumab. The source of these receptors is a human donor with non-small cell lung cancer who had stable disease on radiotherapy plus ipilimumab.

The chain carries TRBV2 and TRBJ2-3; 8 bases are shared with TRBD2. Germline V gene lookup returns CDR1 SNHLY and CDR2 FYNNEI. This CDR3 spans 15 amino acids. V trimming: 7 bases; J trimming: 8 bases; junction bases outside the gene matches: 14. For the CDR3, the DNA is TGTGCCAGCACGCCTACGGCGGGGGGAGGGGGTACGCAGTATTTT. This sequence encodes CASTPTAGGGGTQYF. Drawing the rest from reference TRBV2 and TRBJ2-3, the complete variable domain is EPEVTQTPSHQVTQMGQEVILRCVPISNHLYFYWYRQILGQKVEFLVSFYNNEISEKSEIFDDQFSVERPDGSNFTLKIRSTKLEDSAMYFCASTPTAGGGGTQYFGPGTRLTVL.

This chain connects TRBV5-6 to TRBJ1-2; D is unclear. The CDR3 runs 13 residues. Germline V lookup: CDR1 SGHDT, CDR2 YYEEEE. With 3 bases removed from V and 4 bases from J, the gap between germline ends came to 10 bases. CDR3 protein: CASSSYAGYGYTF. The CDR3 bases are TGTGCCAGCAGCTCGTACGCGGGCTATGGCTACACCTTC.

The V gene is TRBV27, the J gene TRBJ2-3, with D tentatively TRBD2 (5 bases). This CDR3 comprises 13 residues. V gave up 6 bases and J gave up 5 bases, with 12 bases separating them. CDR1 is MNHEY, CDR2 SMNVEV, per germline (reference sequence). The CDR3 bases are TGTGCCAGCAGCCCCGCGGGTTTAGATACGCAGTATTTT. It translates to CASSPAGLDTQYF.

This clone has only one observation. This chain uses TRBV7-9 with TRBJ1-3; D unresolved. Trimming took off 0 bases at V and 0 bases at J, with 3 bases between the two ends. Germline V CDR1 and CDR2: SEHNR, FQNEAQ (reference sequence). This CDR3 has 14 residues. The CDR3, as DNA: TGTGCCAGCAGCTTAGCGGCCTCTGGAAACACCATATATTTT. Its translation: CASSLAASGNTIYF.

The chain is built from TRBV5-1 and TRBJ1-2; TRBD1 matches 7 bases. The CDR3 has 15 residues. Germline V gives CDR1 SGHRS, CDR2 YFSETQ. After removal of 0 bases from V and 2 bases from J, the junction contained 4 bases not matched to a gene. The CDR3 sequence is CASSLGDSLNYGYTF. CDR3 sequence (DNA): TGCGCCAGCAGCTTGGGGGACAGCCTAAACTATGGCTACACCTTC.

V usage is TRBV7-9 and J usage is TRBJ1-6; D gene unclear. Germline V lookup: CDR1 SEHNR, CDR2 FQNEAQ (reference sequence). The germline V and J ends were trimmed by 9 bases and 0 bases, with 9 bases remaining between them. The CDR3 totals 14 residues. Here the CDR3 DNA reads TGTGCCAGTCAAAGGAGCTCCTATAATTCACCCCTCCACTTT. It yields the protein CASQRSSYNSPLHF.

This sequence joins TRBV11-3 and TRBJ2-2; D possibly corresponds to TRBD1 (5 bases). The CDR3 is made up of 14 amino acids. V was pared by 5 bases and J by 3 bases, with 10 bases between. CDR1 and CDR2 (germline): SGHNT, YENEEA. CDR3 region: CASSPTRDTGELFF. Written as DNA, the CDR3 is TGTGCCAGCAGCCCGACCAGGGACACCGGGGAGCTGTTTTTT.

This rearrangement joins TRBV15 to TRBJ1-1; tentative D call: TRBD1 (5 bases). This CDR3 is built from 15 residues. The V end lost 0 bases, the J end lost 1 base, and 9 bases lay between the germline ends. CDR1 and CDR2 (germline): LNHNV, YYDKDF (reference sequence). DNA for the CDR3: TGTGCCACCAGCAGAGATTGGGGCACGAACACTGAAGCTTTCTTT. Protein product: CATSRDWGTNTEAFF. Using reference TRBV15 and TRBJ1-1 for the parts outside the CDR3, the full variable domain is DAMVIQNPRYQVTQFGKPVTLSCSQTLNHNVMYWYQQKSSQAPKLLFHYYDKDFNNEADTPDNFQSRRPNTSFCFLDIRSPGLGDTAMYLCATSRDWGTNTEAFFGQGTRLTVV.

In DNA form, the CDR3 reads TGCGCCAGCAGCTACAGGGTAGGTTATGGCTACACCTTC. Amino acid sequence: CASSYRVGYGYTF. The chain carries TRBV4-1 and TRBJ1-2, with D possibly TRBD1 on 6 matching bases. Germline V gene data show CDR1 as MGHRA and CDR2 as YSYEKL. This CDR3 has 13 residues. Trimming cost V 5 bases and J 5 bases, with 12 bases left between them.

V gene TRBV30 combines with J gene TRBJ1-1; the D is unclear. The CDR3 totals 15 residues. In germline, CDR1 is GTSNPN, CDR2 SVGIG (reference sequence). V was clipped by 2 bases and J by 1 base, with 14 bases between them. The CDR3, as DNA: TGTGCCTGGAGTAAAATGTCCTATTGGAACACTGAAGCTTTCTTT. Translated: CAWSKMSYWNTEAFF.

J is TRBJ1-1 and V is TRBV5-1, with D tentatively TRBD1 (5 bases). Between the trimmed V and J ends, which lost 1 base and 7 bases, there was a span of 11 bases. Germline V lookup: CDR1 SGHRS, CDR2 YFSETQ. This CDR3 region has 13 residues. CDR3 nucleotide sequence: TGCGCCAGCAGCTTGTCAGGGTCGGGTGAAGCTTTCTTT. This sequence encodes CASSLSGSGEAFF.

This clone has at least ten counts. The chain joins TRBV6-1 to TRBJ1-3, with a tentative D call TRBD1 (5 bases). This CDR3 region has 16 residues. From germline, CDR1 is MNHNS and CDR2 SASEGT. The ends were cut back, 3 bases at V and 0 bases at J, with 12 bases in the middle. CDR3 in amino acids: CASSEATTGSGNTIYF. The CDR3 DNA reads as TGTGCCAGCAGTGAGGCTACCACAGGCTCTGGAAACACCATATATTTT.

This chain links TRBV2 with TRBJ1-1; possibly TRBD1 for D (6 bases). From germline, CDR1 is SNHLY and CDR2 FYNNEI. Trimming removed 6 bases at V and 1 base at J, with 12 bases between. The CDR3 spans 14 residues. CDR3 sequence (DNA): TGTGCCAGCAGGGGAGACAGGCCGAACACTGAAGCTTTCTTT. Its translation is CASRGDRPNTEAFF. Supplemented by reference TRBV2 and TRBJ1-1, the full variable domain reads EPEVTQTPSHQVTQMGQEVILRCVPISNHLYFYWYRQILGQKVEFLVSFYNNEISEKSEIFDDQFSVERPDGSNFTLKIRSTKLEDSAMYFCASRGDRPNTEAFFGQGTRLTVV.

For this clone: This CDR3 is also generated by other DNA sequences in the sample. This chain connects TRBV5-5 to TRBJ1-4, with a tentative D call TRBD1 (6 bases). The CDR3 runs to 14 residues. Trimming removed 2 bases from V and 5 bases from J, with 10 bases in between. Germline CDR1 reads SGHKS; CDR2 reads YYEKEE (reference sequence). The CDR3 reads CASSFGGANEKLFF. DNA of the CDR3: TGTGCCAGCAGCTTCGGGGGGGCGAATGAAAAACTGTTTTTT.

This rearrangement joins TRBV10-2 to TRBJ2-3, with TRBD1 matching over 8 bases. V lost 2 bases and J lost 5; bases outside the gene matches: 6. This CDR3 region has 15 residues. The germline CDR1 and CDR2 sequences are WSHSY and SAAADI. CDR3 loop: CASSEVHRGKDTQYF. CDR3 nucleotide sequence: TGCGCCAGCAGTGAGGTGCACAGGGGGAAAGATACGCAGTATTTT.

The chain employs TRBV27 and TRBJ2-4, with D hard to call. The CDR3 sequence is 13 residues long. Deletions cut 4 bases from V and 8 bases from J, with 12 bases between. CDR1 and CDR2 (germline): MNHEY, SMNVEV (reference sequence). The CDR3 is CASSYSGLDIQYF. The DNA for the CDR3 is TGTGCCAGCAGTTATTCCGGGTTGGACATTCAGTACTTC.

V is TRBV11-2 and J is TRBJ2-3; a possible D gene is TRBD2 (6 bases). The CDR3 covers 14 residues. CDR1 and CDR2 from the germline V gene are SGHAT and FQNNGV. The V end was cut by 5 bases, the J end by 4 bases, with 13 bases between. Here the CDR3 reads CASSPAGGPDTQYF. In DNA, the CDR3 is TGTGCCAGCAGCCCAGCGGGCGGACCAGATACGCAGTATTTT. The variable domain in full, completed from reference TRBV11-2 and TRBJ2-3, reads EAGVAQSPRYKIIEKRQSVAFWCNPISGHATLYWYQQILGQGPKLLIQFQNNGVVDDSQLPKDRFSAERLKGVDSTLKIQPAKLEDSAVYLCASSPAGGPDTQYFGPGTRLTVL.

This chain connects TRBV18 to TRBJ1-6; tentatively, D is TRBD1 (6 bases). The V end was cut by 6 bases, the J end by 13 bases, with 28 bases between. Germline V lookup: CDR1 KGHSH, CDR2 LQKENI. This CDR3 region has 17 residues. CDR3 nucleotides: TGTGCCAGCTCCCCCTCATCAGTCGGACAGCCGCGATTCCCCCTCCACTTT. This translates into CASSPSSVGQPRFPLHF. Full variable domain (outside the CDR3, taken from reference TRBV18 and TRBJ1-6): NAGVMQNPRHLVRRRGQEARLRCSPMKGHSHVYWYRQLPEEGLKFMVYLQKENIIDESGMPKERFSAEFPKEGPSILRIQQVVRGDSAAYFCASSPSSVGQPRFPLHFGNGTRLTVT.

This rearrangement joins TRBV19 to TRBJ2-3, with 8 bases fitting TRBD1. Germline CDR1 reads LNHDA; CDR2 reads SQIVND (reference sequence). V was clipped by 10 bases and J by 1 base; unmatched bases: 7. The CDR3 is made up of 14 amino acids. CDR3 sequence reads: CATKGTGRTDTQYF. CDR3 DNA: TGTGCCACCAAAGGGACAGGTCGCACAGATACGCAGTATTTT. Complete variable domain (other parts from reference TRBV19 and TRBJ2-3): DGGITQSPKYLFRKEGQNVTLSCEQNLNHDAMYWYRQDPGQGLRLIYYSQIVNDFQKGDIAEGYSVSREKKESFPLTVTSAQKNPTAFYLCATKGTGRTDTQYFGPGTRLTVL.

This clone was counted only a few times. The rearrangement uses TRBV4-2 and TRBJ2-7; TRBD1 matches 11 bases. The germline V gene encodes CDR1 LGHNA and CDR2 YNFKEQ. The CDR3 totals 16 residues. J gave up 5 bases and V 5 bases, and 11 bases lay outside the gene matches. The CDR3 DNA follows: TGTGCCAGCAGCTTCGCCTCCGGGACAGGGGGGAACGAGCAGTACTTC. Translation: CASSFASGTGGNEQYF.

In its sample, this clone was seen a few times. The chain uses TRBV11-2 and TRBJ1-2; a possible D gene is TRBD1 (5 bases). Trimming removed 1 base from V and 6 bases from J, with 9 bases in between. Germline V CDR1 and CDR2: SGHAT, FQNNGV. The CDR3 has 13 amino acids. DNA for the CDR3: TGTGCCAGCAGCTTAGGGGGCAGAGATGGCTACACCTTC. Protein: CASSLGGRDGYTF.

The J gene is TRBJ2-7, the V gene TRBV7-8; maybe TRBD2 (6 bases). This CDR3 is built from 15 residues. From germline, CDR1 is SGHVS and CDR2 FQNEAQ. V was clipped by 4 bases and J by 0 bases, with 13 bases between them. CDR3 amino acids: CASSSRDFSSYEQYF. The DNA of the CDR3 is TGTGCCAGCAGCTCCCGGGACTTCAGCTCCTACGAGCAGTACTTC.

V is TRBV7-9 and J is TRBJ2-1, with a tentative D call TRBD2 (5 bases). The CDR3 extends over 12 amino acids. V lost 2 bases to trimming and J lost 14 bases, with 13 bases between them. In germline, CDR1 is SEHNR, CDR2 FQNEAQ (reference sequence). This chain's CDR3 is CASSLRGLGKFF. CDR3 DNA: TGTGCCAGCAGCTTACGAGGACTGGGGAAGTTCTTC.

This clone was counted between two and nine times. V is TRBV10-3 and J is TRBJ1-2; weak D call: TRBD1 (5 bases). This CDR3 contains 15 residues. With 5 bases removed from V and 0 bases from J, the gap between germline ends came to 13 bases. Germline CDR1 and CDR2: ENHRY and SYGVKD. The CDR3: CAISPDGTSNYGYTF. CDR3 nucleotide sequence: TGTGCCATCAGTCCGGACGGGACTTCTAACTATGGCTACACCTTC.

This sequence joins TRBV5-4 and TRBJ1-5, with D unclear. Germline CDR1 and CDR2: SGHNT and YYREEE (reference sequence). The CDR3 has 13 residues. The ends were cut back, 3 bases at V and 6 bases at J, with 10 bases in the middle. In DNA form, the CDR3 reads TGTGCCAGCAGCTCCGGGCGGGGTCAGCCCCAGCATTTT. It codes for CASSSGRGQPQHF.

The chain employs TRBV10-1 and TRBJ1-2, with D possibly matching TRBD1 (6 bases). Germline V gene data show CDR1 as WNHNN and CDR2 as SYGVQD (reference sequence). CDR3 length equals 15 residues. With 6 bases removed from V and 0 bases from J, the gap between germline ends came to 14 bases. Here the CDR3 reads CASRITGNTNYGYTF. DNA of the CDR3: TGCGCCAGCAGGATAACAGGGAACACTAACTATGGCTACACCTTC.

This clone was detected a few times. V is TRBV9 and J is TRBJ1-6, with D perhaps matching TRBD1 (6 bases). CDR1 is SGDLS and CDR2 is YYNGEE in the germline V gene. V was clipped by 0 bases and J by 7 bases, with 11 bases between them. This CDR3 has 15 residues. The CDR3 spells CASSVVGTRNSPLHF. CDR3 DNA: TGTGCCAGCAGCGTAGTAGGGACAAGGAATTCACCCCTCCACTTT.

This clone occurred once. The chain combines TRBV18 with TRBJ1-5; D not resolved. In germline, CDR1 is KGHSH, CDR2 LQKENI. Trimming shortened V by 4 bases and J by 7 bases, and 11 bases separated the two germline ends. CDR3 size: 13 residues. The CDR3 DNA sequence: TGTGCCAGCTCACTGTCCGTTGAGCAGCCCCAGCATTTT. Protein product: CASSLSVEQPQHF.

This clone was counted between two and nine times. CDR3 amino acids: CSGGGVDTIYF. CDR3 in DNA: TGCAGCGGTGGAGGTGTGGACACCATATATTTT. The rearrangement uses TRBV29-1 and TRBJ1-3; D ambiguous. Germline V gene lookup returns CDR1 SQVTM and CDR2 ANQGSEA. CDR3 length equals 11 residues. Trimming shortened V by 7 bases and J by 8 bases, and 12 bases separated the two germline ends.

The chain carries TRBV9 and TRBJ1-6, with 9 positions matching TRBD1. CDR1 and CDR2 (germline): SGDLS, YYNGEE. V lost 3 bases, J lost 7 bases, and 2 bases stayed unmatched. The CDR3 runs 14 residues. CDR3 coding DNA: TGTGCCAGCAGCGCCGGGACAGGGAATTCACCCCTCCACTTT. Translating gives CASSAGTGNSPLHF.

This chain links TRBV7-2 with TRBJ1-2, with no clear D. In germline, CDR1 is SGHTA, CDR2 FQGNSA. V was pared by 5 bases and J by 8 bases, with 21 bases between. This CDR3 spans 15 amino acids. The DNA of the CDR3 is TGTGCCAGCAGCAGCGCCCCTGCGGGTAGGCGGGGCTACACCTTC. Encoded protein: CASSSAPAGRRGYTF.

The chain uses TRBV5-1 and TRBJ2-5, with 15 nucleotides matching TRBD2. Germline CDR1 reads SGHRS; CDR2 reads YFSETQ. This CDR3 has 18 residues. V was clipped by 2 bases and J by 5 bases; unmatched bases: 10. Here the CDR3 reads CASSFTGLAGGPTETQYF. The CDR3 bases are TGCGCCAGCAGCTTTACAGGACTAGCGGGGGGGCCGACGGAGACCCAGTACTTC. The whole variable domain, filled in from reference TRBV5-1 and TRBJ2-5, reads KAGVTQTPRYLIKTRGQQVTLSCSPISGHRSVSWYQQTPGQGLQFLFEYFSETQRNKGNFPGRFSGRQFSNSRSEMNVSTLELGDSALYLCASSFTGLAGGPTETQYFGPGTRLLVL.